This record covers a single TCR beta chain. As yet, its antigen is unknown. CDR1 SGHNT and CDR2 YENEEA come from the germline V gene. The CDR3 is 13 amino acids. The ends were cut back, 4 bases at V and 6 bases at J, with 13 bases in the middle. TCRdb itself ran the RT-PCR reads through MiXCR, one entry per CDR3 protein. The sample holds almost 600,000 distinct CDR3 sequences, around 15% seen once. These data originate in a study of response to subunit inactivated influenza vaccine. Points from the study as a whole: Each seasonal flu vaccination may recruit only limited new T cells, authors suggested.

The rearrangement links TRBV11-3 to TRBJ2-7; unclear D gene. This TCR was sampled from a man aged 45 to 65 who received an inactivated influenza vaccine. The specimen was PBMCs from blood, collected less than 13 days after vaccination. The DNA for the CDR3 is TGTGCCAGCAGCTCTACACGGTTTGGCGAGCAGTACTTC. Translating it yields CASSSTRFGEQYF.